The clone carrying this T cell receptor beta chain was detected a few times. The CDR3 contains 14 residues. Germline V gene sequence: CDR1 MNHEY, CDR2 SVGEGT. Trimming left V 6 bases short and J 2 bases short, with 14 bases between. The sample originates from a study of blood T cell repertoires in COVID-19. TCRdb's table, derived via immunoSEQ multiplex PCR, lists solely in-frame clones and lacks some. Among about 270,000 clones listed, 70% to 90% were seen once. The source is a woman in her 70s with acute or convalescent COVID-19. The chain employs TRBV6-2 or TRBV6-3 and TRBJ2-7, with D possibly TRBD2 on 5 matching bases. Sequencing was done on a sample of peripheral blood. This chain's CDR3 is CASSPSSRPYEQYF. CDR3 coding DNA: TGTGCCAGCAGCCCTAGCTCCCGCCCCTACGAGCAGTACTTC.